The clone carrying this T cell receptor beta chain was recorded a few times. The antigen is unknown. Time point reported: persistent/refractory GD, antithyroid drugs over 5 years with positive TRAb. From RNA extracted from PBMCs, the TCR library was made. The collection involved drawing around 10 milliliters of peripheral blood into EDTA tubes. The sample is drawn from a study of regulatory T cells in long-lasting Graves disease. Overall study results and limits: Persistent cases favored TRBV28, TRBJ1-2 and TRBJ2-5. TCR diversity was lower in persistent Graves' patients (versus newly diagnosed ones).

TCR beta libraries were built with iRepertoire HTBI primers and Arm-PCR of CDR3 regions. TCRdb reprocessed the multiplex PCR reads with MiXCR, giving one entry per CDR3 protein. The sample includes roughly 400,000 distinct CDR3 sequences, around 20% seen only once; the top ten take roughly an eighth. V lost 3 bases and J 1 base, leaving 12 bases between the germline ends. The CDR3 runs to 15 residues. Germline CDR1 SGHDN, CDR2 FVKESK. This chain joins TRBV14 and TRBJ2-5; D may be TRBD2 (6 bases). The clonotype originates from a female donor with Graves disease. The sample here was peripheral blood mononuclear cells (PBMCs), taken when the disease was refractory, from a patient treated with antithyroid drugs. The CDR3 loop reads CASSQRDGSQETQYF. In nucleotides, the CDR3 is TGTGCCAGCAGCCAGCGGGACGGATCCCAAGAGACCCAGTACTTC.